This T cell receptor (beta chain) emerged from a study of T-cell reconstitution after alpha-beta-depleted transplantation in children. Study-wide points: Expanded graft clones numbering several hundred reportedly gave rise to alpha-beta T cells about two months after transplant.

TCRbeta library preparation incorporated unique molecular identifiers. TCRdb redid the calling of the PCR reads with MiXCR, one entry per CDR3 protein. The table has roughly 200,000 distinct CDR3 sequences, 5.5% to 7% seen once. CDR3 size: 12 residues. The ends lost 3 bases at V and 9 bases at J; junction bases unmatched: 5. Germline V gene sequence: CDR1 SQVTM, CDR2 ANQGSEA. This clonotype was recorded many times. Its antigen is not known. J is TRBJ2-1 and V is TRBV29-1; 7 bases agree with TRBD2. The source was PBMCs, collected before TCRalphabeta/CD19-depleted stem cell transplant. The source is a boy between 2 and 10 years old with acute lymphoblastic leukemia, due to receive a stem cell transplant. CDR3 nucleotides: TGCAGCGTTGATTGGGGGGGTAGTGAGCAGTTCTTC. It specifies CSVDWGGSEQFF.